This T cell receptor beta chain was identified during a study of human T cells and chemical hapten exposure. At the level of the study: Across samples, TCR yields varied, mostly owing to small differences in pooled library volumes.

The starting material, unfractionated whole blood, was used for total RNA extraction. In the original processing: There were a median of around 97,000 TCRs per sample, with a range from roughly 20,000 to 700,000. TCRdb reprocessed the 5' RACE reads via MiXCR and lists one record per CDR3 protein. TCRdb, not the original authors, processed these V and J calls. The sample includes roughly 81,000 distinct CDR3 sequences, about 15% of them seen just once. The CDR3 length is 15 residues. After removal of 0 bases from V and 8 bases from J, the junction contained 8 bases not matched to a gene. Looked up from germline, CDR1 is SGHAT and CDR2 is FQNNGV.

The receptor's source is a female donor in good health. V and J are TRBV11-2 and TRBJ1-2, with 8 bases identical to TRBD1. In DNA form, the CDR3 reads TGTGCCAGCAGCTTAGAACCCAGGGGGCAACGAGGCTACACCTTC. Protein: CASSLEPRGQRGYTF.